This TCR beta chain was identified in a study of long-term antiretroviral therapy in people with HIV. Findings of the study overall: Controls had broader CDR3 length ranges than HIV repertoires did. All blood samples came from the years 2004 to 2017, possibly under older ART regimens. Whichever time point was examined, clones expanded before ART dominated the repertoire.

Investigators performed immunoSEQ version v3.0 at survey level. The repertoire was sequenced with immunoSEQ multiplex PCR; TCRdb's copy has only in-frame clones and lacks some. The profile shows fewer than 45,000 clones, roughly 95% of them singletons. Germline V gene lookup returns CDR1 KGHSH and CDR2 LQKENI. Trimming cost V 3 bases and J 1 base, with 7 bases left between them. The CDR3 totals 13 residues. Concerning this clone: The antigen is undetermined.

Sequences were derived from unsorted PBMCs, sampled 3.7 years after starting antiretroviral therapy. This clonotype was sampled from a woman between 50 and 59 years old with HIV. The genes are TRBV18 and TRBJ2-7; tentatively, D is TRBD1 (5 bases). The CDR3 coding sequence is TGTGCCAGCTCACCGTACAGGTCCTACGAGCAGTACTTC. This gives the protein CASSPYRSYEQYF.